Presented here are 13 T cell receptor beta chains from one specimen sequenced in a study of T cells after posttransplantation cyclophosphamide. Generated by immunoSEQ multiplex PCR, the TCRdb table keeps only in-frame clones and is missing some. Reported are about 10,000 clones, none seen only once; the ten largest carry approximately 27%. Busulfan-fludarabine conditioning, marrow transplant, and cyclophosphamide on days +3 and +4 were administered. The material was PBMCs, obtained after allogeneic stem cell transplant with posttransplant cyclophosphamide. The receptors derive from a female patient aged 40 to 55 who received an allogeneic stem cell transplant from a related donor, was CMV-positive, and had no GVHD. Some of the T cells may derive from the graft donor.

This clone has a count of ten or more. J is TRBJ1-2 and V is TRBV7-9; tentative D call: TRBD1 (5 bases). This CDR3 contains 13 residues. Germline V gene data show CDR1 as SEHNR and CDR2 as FQNEAQ (reference sequence). V lost 0 bases and J lost 8, with 10 bases in between. CDR3 DNA: TGTGCCAGCAGCTTAGCGCAGGGCGAGGGCTACACCTTC. Translating gives CASSLAQGEGYTF.

This clone has a count of ten or more. This sequence joins TRBV6-5 and TRBJ2-7; 9 bases map to TRBD1. Losses at the gene ends were 9 bases for V and 4 bases for J; bases not matched to a gene: 10. The CDR3 has 14 residues. Germline lookup yields CDR1 MNHEY and CDR2 SVGAGI. The CDR3 loop reads CASSPGTGLYEQYF. The CDR3 DNA sequence: TGTGCCAGTTCCCCCGGGACAGGGTTATACGAGCAGTACTTC.

This clone was seen many times. This chain links TRBV14 with TRBJ2-3; 9 bases are a match to TRBD1. The trim removed 2 bases at V and 4 bases at J, leaving 4 bases unmatched. The CDR3 runs to 15 residues. CDR1 is SGHDN, CDR2 FVKESK, per germline. DNA of the CDR3: TGTGCCAGCAGCCAATCGACAGGGGGAGCAGATACGCAGTATTTT. Its translation is CASSQSTGGADTQYF. Full variable domain (remainder filled in from reference TRBV14 and TRBJ2-3): EAGVTQFPSHSVIEKGQTVTLRCDPISGHDNLYWYRRVMGKEIKFLLHFVKESKQDESGMPNNRFLAERTGGTYSTLKVQPAELEDSGVYFCASSQSTGGADTQYFGPGTRLTVL.

This clone was counted many times. The V and J genes are TRBV6-1 and TRBJ2-1, with TRBD2 matching 9 bases. The V gene's germline CDR1 is MNHNS and CDR2 SASEGT. The V segment lost 3 bases and the J segment 7 bases; nucleotides outside the gene matches: 10. This CDR3 contains 16 residues. The CDR3 region is CASSEPAGGSYNEQFF. Here the CDR3 DNA reads TGTGCCAGCAGTGAGCCCGCGGGGGGGTCTTATAATGAGCAGTTCTTC.

The sample holds many counts of this clone. This chain links TRBV7-6 with TRBJ1-2, with TRBD1 as a possible D gene (5 bases). Germline values: CDR1 SGHVS, CDR2 FNYEAQ. V lost 7 bases to trimming and J lost 4 bases, with 16 bases between them. This CDR3 comprises 14 residues. The CDR3 DNA reads TGTGCCAGCACCCTCGTGGCCGACAGCTATGGCTACACCTTC. Translated, it gives CASTLVADSYGYTF. The variable domain in full, with the rest retrieved from reference TRBV7-6 and TRBJ1-2, is GAGVSQSPRYKVTKRGQDVALRCDPISGHVSLYWYRQALGQGPEFLTYFNYEAQQDKSGLPNDRFSAERPEGSISTLTIQRTEQRDSAMYRCASTLVADSYGYTFGSGTRLTVV.

The table lists this clone with many counts. This rearrangement joins TRBV6-5 to TRBJ2-7; no reliable D call. The CDR3 extends over 14 amino acids. Per germline, CDR1 MNHEY and CDR2 SVGAGI. The V end was cut by 0 bases, the J end by 2 bases, with 8 bases between. The CDR3 DNA reads as TGTGCCAGCAGTTACTCGGCGGCCCCCTACGAGCAGTACTTC. This codes for CASSYSAAPYEQYF.

This clone was seen ten or more times. The chain recombines TRBV27 with TRBJ1-5; a weak D match, TRBD1 (6 bases). V was trimmed by 2 bases and J by 4 bases, leaving 12 bases between them. Germline lookup yields CDR1 MNHEY and CDR2 SMNVEV (reference sequence). The CDR3 totals 15 residues. The CDR3 DNA follows: TGTGCCAGCAGTTTAGGAGGGGGTGGGAATCAGCCCCAGCATTTT. This codes for CASSLGGGGNQPQHF.

In its sample, this clone was seen many times. V gene TRBV9 combines with J gene TRBJ2-3; D possibly corresponds to TRBD2 (7 bases). V dropped 3 bases and J dropped 2 bases, with 16 bases sitting between them. The CDR3 runs to 16 residues. Germline CDR1 SGDLS, CDR2 YYNGEE. This chain's CDR3 is CASSEEGGANTDTQYF. The CDR3 nucleotides are TGTGCCAGCAGCGAGGAGGGGGGGGCAAACACAGATACGCAGTATTTT.

There are many counts of this clone. The chain has TRBV6-4 and TRBJ1-2, with TRBD1 matching 7 bases. This CDR3 contains 14 residues. Germline values: CDR1 MRHNA, CDR2 SNTAGT. Trimming removed 5 bases from V and 4 bases from J; junction bases left unmatched: 7. Written as DNA, the CDR3 is TGTGCCAGCAGTAACGACAGGGTGCTCTATGGCTACACCTTC. This translates into CASSNDRVLYGYTF.

This clone was recorded at least ten times. The CDR3 bases are TGTGCCAGCAGCTCAACAGGGGGCGGAGGAACTGAAGCTTTCTTT. This codes for CASSSTGGGGTEAFF. The chain employs TRBV7-3 and TRBJ1-1; the match to TRBD1 covers 9 bases. CDR1 is SGHTA, CDR2 FQGTGA, per germline. The CDR3 consists of 15 residues. The V gene end was trimmed by 4 bases and the J gene end by 5 bases; junction bases not matched to a gene: 8.

This clone has ten or more counts. This chain uses TRBV6-2 or TRBV6-3 with TRBJ1-5; 7 nucleotides agree with TRBD1. J was trimmed by 1 base and V by 1 base; bases with no gene match: 4. The length of the CDR3 is 16 residues. CDR1 and CDR2 (germline): MNHEY, SVGEGT. The CDR3 nucleotides read TGTGCCAGCAGTTACTATAGGACAGGAAGCAATCAGCCCCAGCATTTT. Translating gives CASSYYRTGSNQPQHF.

This clone was detected ten times or more. The chain combines TRBV12-3 or TRBV12-4 with TRBJ2-7; 11 nucleotides agree with TRBD1. The CDR3 contains 14 residues. Trimming cost V 4 bases and J 4 bases; bases outside gene matches: 3. CDR3 sequence (DNA): TGTGCCAGCAGTTCCGGGACAGGGGGTTACGAGCAGTACTTC. Its protein is CASSSGTGGYEQYF.

This clone was observed many times. The rearrangement joins TRBV12-3 or TRBV12-4 to TRBJ1-2; D is uncertain. The CDR3 consists of 13 residues. V dropped 2 bases and J dropped 3 bases, with 7 bases sitting between them. The CDR3 DNA reads as TGTGCCAGCAGTTTAATTACTGACTATGGCTACACCTTC. Translating it yields CASSLITDYGYTF.